This T cell receptor beta chain was identified during a study of T-cell memory formation after mild COVID-19. Across the study: TCR clusters were mostly confined to one donor each.

Points on this clonotype: The antigen is unknown.

Study-wide results and limits: SARS-CoV-2 specificity was not confirmed for second-wave clones peaking on day 37. While clones contracting from day 15 to 85 were balanced between CD4 and CD8, later expanders leaned CD4+. Pre-infection memory already had some responding clones, implying cross-reactive memory joined.

MiXCR was run by TCRdb on the 5' RACE reads, yielding one entry per CDR3 protein. Of about 270,000 distinct CDR3 sequences listed, about a sixth were seen once; the top ten hold 23%. This CDR3 region has 19 residues. Germline lookup yields CDR1 MGHRA and CDR2 YSYEKL. Germline trimming cut 3 bases from V and 1 base from J; bases unmatched to any gene: 11. Source material: PBMCs or a T cell subset sorted from them (not recorded which). V and J are TRBV4-1 and TRBJ2-6, with TRBD1 matching 8 bases. The sequence came from a man younger than 30 who had mild COVID-19 (a few samples of this study predate the infection). Cell type and time point are not known. The CDR3 spells CASSHFAGTGASGANVLTF. DNA of the CDR3: TGCGCCAGCAGCCATTTCGCGGGGACAGGTGCTTCTGGGGCCAACGTCCTGACTTTC.